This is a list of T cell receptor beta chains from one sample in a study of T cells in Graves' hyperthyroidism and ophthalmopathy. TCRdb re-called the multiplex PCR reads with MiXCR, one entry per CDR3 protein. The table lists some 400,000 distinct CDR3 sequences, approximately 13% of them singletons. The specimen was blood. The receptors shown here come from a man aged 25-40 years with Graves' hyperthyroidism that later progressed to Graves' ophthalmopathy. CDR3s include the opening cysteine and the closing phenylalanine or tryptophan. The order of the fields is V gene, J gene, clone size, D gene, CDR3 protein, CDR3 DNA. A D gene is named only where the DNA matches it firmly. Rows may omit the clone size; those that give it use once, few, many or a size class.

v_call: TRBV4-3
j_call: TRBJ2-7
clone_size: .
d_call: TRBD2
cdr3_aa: CASSTGLVSEQYF
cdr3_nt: TGCGCCAGCAGTACGGGACTAGTATCCGAGCAGTACTTC

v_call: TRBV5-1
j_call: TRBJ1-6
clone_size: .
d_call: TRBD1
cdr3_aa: CASSGDSSYNSPLHF
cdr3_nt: TGCGCCAGCAGCGGGGACAGCTCCTATAATTCACCCCTCCACTTT

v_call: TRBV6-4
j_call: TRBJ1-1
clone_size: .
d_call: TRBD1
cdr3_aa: CASSDKDREPSMNTEAFF
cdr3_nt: TGTGCCAGCAGTGACAAGGACAGGGAACCGAGTATGAACACTGAAGCTTTCTTT

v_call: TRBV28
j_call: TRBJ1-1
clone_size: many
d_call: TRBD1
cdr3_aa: CASSLSGQGNTEAFF
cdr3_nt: TGTGCCAGCAGTTTATCGGGACAGGGGAACACTGAAGCTTTCTTT

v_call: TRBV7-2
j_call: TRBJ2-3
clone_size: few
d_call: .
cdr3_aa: CASSVLGGSTDTQYF
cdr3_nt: TGTGCCAGCAGCGTTTTAGGGGGGAGCACAGATACGCAGTATTTT

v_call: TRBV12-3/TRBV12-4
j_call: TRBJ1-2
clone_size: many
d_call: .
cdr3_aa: CASSLVLHRGYTF
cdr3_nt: TGTGCCAGCAGTTTAGTCCTGCATCGGGGCTACACCTTC

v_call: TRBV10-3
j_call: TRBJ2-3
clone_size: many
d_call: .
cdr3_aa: CAISDRVRTDTQYF
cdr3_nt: TGTGCCATCAGTGACAGGGTGCGCACAGATACGCAGTATTTT

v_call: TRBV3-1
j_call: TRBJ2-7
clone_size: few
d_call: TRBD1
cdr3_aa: CASSPTSRQGGYEQYF
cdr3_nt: TGTGCCAGCAGCCCAACCAGCCGACAGGGGGGCTACGAGCAGTACTTC

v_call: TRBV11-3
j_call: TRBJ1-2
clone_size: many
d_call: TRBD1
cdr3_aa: CASSYRGVGYTF
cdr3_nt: TGTGCCAGCAGTTACAGGGGGGTTGGCTACACCTTC

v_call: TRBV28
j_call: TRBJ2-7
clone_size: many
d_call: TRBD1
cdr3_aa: CASTIGGTGFFYEQYF
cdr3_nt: TGTGCCAGCACCATCGGCGGGACAGGGTTTTTCTACGAGCAGTACTTC

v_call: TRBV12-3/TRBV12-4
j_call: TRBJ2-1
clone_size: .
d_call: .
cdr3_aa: CASSEPGLEGNEQFF
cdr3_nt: TGTGCCAGCAGTGAACCGGGACTGGAGGGAAATGAGCAGTTCTTC

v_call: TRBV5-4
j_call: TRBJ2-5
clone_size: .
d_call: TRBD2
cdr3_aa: CASNVGLAGGETQYF
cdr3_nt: TGTGCCAGCAACGTGGGACTAGCGGGGGGAGAGACCCAGTACTTC

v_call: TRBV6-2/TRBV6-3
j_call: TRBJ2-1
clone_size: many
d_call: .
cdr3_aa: CASSYGGLAEQFF
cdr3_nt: TGTGCCAGCAGTTACGGGGGCCTGGCCGAGCAGTTCTTC

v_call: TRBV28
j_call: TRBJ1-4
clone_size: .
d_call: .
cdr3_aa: CASSSGRGWKGTNEKLFF
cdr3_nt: TGTGCCAGCAGTTCGGGACGGGGGTGGAAGGGGACTAATGAAAAACTATTTTTT

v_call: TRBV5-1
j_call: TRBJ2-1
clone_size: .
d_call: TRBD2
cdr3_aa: CASSPTTSEQFF
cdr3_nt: TGCGCCAGCAGCCCCACGACTAGCGAGCAGTTCTTC

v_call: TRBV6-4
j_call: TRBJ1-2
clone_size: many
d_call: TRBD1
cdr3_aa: CASKWDSYGYTF
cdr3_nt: TGTGCCAGCAAGTGGGACAGCTATGGCTACACCTTC

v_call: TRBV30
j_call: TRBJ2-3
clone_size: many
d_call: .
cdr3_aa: CASEAGAGDTQYF
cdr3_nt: TGTGCCTCCGAGGCGGGGGCGGGGGATACGCAGTATTTT

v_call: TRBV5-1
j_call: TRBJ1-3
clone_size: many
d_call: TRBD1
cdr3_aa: CASSSGQGRNTIYF
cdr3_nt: TGCGCCAGCAGCTCGGGACAGGGTCGGAACACCATATATTTT

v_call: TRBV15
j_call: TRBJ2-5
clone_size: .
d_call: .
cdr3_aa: CATSRDTFQETQYF
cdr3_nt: TGTGCCACCAGCAGGGACACCTTCCAAGAGACCCAGTACTTC

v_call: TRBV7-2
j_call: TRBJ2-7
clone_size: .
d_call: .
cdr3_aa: CASSFMDPSRYEQYF
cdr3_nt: TGTGCCAGCAGCTTTATGGACCCCTCTCGATACGAGCAGTACTTC

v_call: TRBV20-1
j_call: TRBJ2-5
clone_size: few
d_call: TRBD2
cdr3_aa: CSARDASGGQETQYF
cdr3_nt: TGCAGTGCTAGAGATGCTAGCGGGGGACAAGAGACCCAGTACTTC

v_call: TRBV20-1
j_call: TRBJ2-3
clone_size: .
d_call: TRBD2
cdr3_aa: CSARTSGGVRTDTQYF
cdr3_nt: TGCAGTGCTAGGACTAGCGGGGGGGTCCGCACAGATACGCAGTATTTT

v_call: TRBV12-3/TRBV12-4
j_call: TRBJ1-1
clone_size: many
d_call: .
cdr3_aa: CASSRAAGRTEAFF
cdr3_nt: TGTGCCAGCAGTCGGGCTGCTGGAAGGACTGAAGCTTTCTTT

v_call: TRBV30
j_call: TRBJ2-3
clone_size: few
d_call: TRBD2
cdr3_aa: CAWRLAGGTDTQYF
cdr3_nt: TGTGCCTGGAGACTAGCGGGGGGCACAGATACGCAGTATTTT

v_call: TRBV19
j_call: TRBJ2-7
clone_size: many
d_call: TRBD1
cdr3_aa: CASSINDRGEQYF
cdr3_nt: TGTGCCAGTAGTATCAACGACAGGGGCGAGCAGTACTTC

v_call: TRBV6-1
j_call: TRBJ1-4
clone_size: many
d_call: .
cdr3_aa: CASNGGPRTNEKLFF
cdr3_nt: TGTGCCAGCAATGGAGGGCCCAGAACTAATGAAAAACTGTTTTTT

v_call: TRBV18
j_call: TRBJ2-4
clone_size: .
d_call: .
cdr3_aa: CASSPGPPAKNIQYF
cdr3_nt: TGTGCCAGCTCACCAGGCCCTCCGGCCAAAAACATTCAGTACTTC

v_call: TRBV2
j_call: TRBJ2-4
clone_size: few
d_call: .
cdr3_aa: CASSEGADIQYF
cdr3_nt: TGTGCCAGCAGTGAAGGCGCGGACATTCAGTACTTC

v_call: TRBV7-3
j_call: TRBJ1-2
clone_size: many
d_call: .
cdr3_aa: CASSLPEGSGGYTF
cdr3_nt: TGTGCCAGCAGCTTACCCGAGGGTTCGGGTGGCTACACCTTC

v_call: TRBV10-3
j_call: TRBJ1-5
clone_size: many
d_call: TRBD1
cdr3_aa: CAISEYHGTGWGQPQHF
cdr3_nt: TGTGCCATCAGTGAATATCACGGGACAGGGTGGGGTCAGCCCCAGCATTTT

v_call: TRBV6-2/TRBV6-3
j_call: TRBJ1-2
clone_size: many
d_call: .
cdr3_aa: CASSQGFYGYTF
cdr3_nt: TGTGCCAGCAGTCAGGGGTTCTATGGCTACACCTTC